The 14 T cell receptor beta chains below all came from one sample that was sequenced in a study of blood T cell repertoires in COVID-19. Some clones are missing from TCRdb's copy, which holds only in-frame ones; the method was immunoSEQ multiplex PCR. The data hold around 270,000 clones, with 75% to 90% observed a single time. Specimen: peripheral blood. The source is a man under 40 with active or convalescent COVID-19.

J is TRBJ1-2 and V is TRBV18, with 8 bases that match TRBD1. Trimming took 4 bases from V and 3 from J; bases not matched to a gene: 4. Germline CDR1 is KGHSH and CDR2 is LQKENI. The CDR3 extends over 14 amino acids. CDR3 DNA sequence: TGTGCCAGCTCACGAACGACAGGGGACTATGGCTACACCTTC. Residues: CASSRTTGDYGYTF.

The rearrangement uses TRBV19 and TRBJ1-3; D unresolved. V dropped 3 bases and J dropped 0 bases, with 15 bases sitting between them. The CDR3 runs 17 residues. Germline CDR1 is LNHDA and CDR2 is SQIVND (reference sequence). CDR3 in amino acids: CASSIIHSSGSGNTIYF. CDR3 in DNA: TGTGCCAGTAGTATTATACACTCCTCGGGCTCTGGAAACACCATATATTTT.

A single count supports this clone. The rearrangement joins TRBV6-2 or TRBV6-3 to TRBJ1-5, with D uncertain. V dropped 5 bases and J dropped 9 bases, with 14 bases sitting between them. The V gene's germline CDR1 is MNHEY and CDR2 SVGEGT. The CDR3 is made up of 13 amino acids. As DNA, the CDR3 is TGTGCCAGCAGTCTTCGCCTCCGGTCGCCCCAGCATTTT. Its translation is CASSLRLRSPQHF.

Here the CDR3 reads CASSAPGGASEQYF. CDR3 in DNA: TGTGCCAGCAGCGCCCCAGGGGGCGCGTCCGAGCAGTACTTC. This chain links TRBV9 with TRBJ2-7; TRBD1 aligns across 8 bases. CDR1 and CDR2 (germline): SGDLS, YYNGEE. The CDR3 loop spans 14 amino acids. Losses at the gene ends were 3 bases for V and 6 bases for J; bases not matched to a gene: 8.

The chain combines TRBV6-5 with TRBJ2-7; D is uncertain. The CDR3 is 13 amino acids. V was pared by 2 bases and J by 0 bases, with 5 bases between. The germline V gene encodes CDR1 MNHEY and CDR2 SVGAGI. DNA of the CDR3: TGTGCCAGCAGTTACGACAACTCCTACGAGCAGTACTTC. Encoded protein: CASSYDNSYEQYF.

The genes are TRBV7-9 and TRBJ1-3, with a tentative D call TRBD1 (6 bases). The germline V and J ends were trimmed by 4 bases and 8 bases, with 18 bases remaining between them. Germline CDR1 is SEHNR and CDR2 is FQNEAQ (reference sequence). The CDR3 is made up of 15 amino acids. The CDR3 loop is CASSSSGARRYTIYF. The CDR3 nucleotides are TGTGCCAGCAGCTCATCAGGGGCCCGGAGGTACACCATATATTTT.

This sequence joins TRBV7-9 and TRBJ1-5; D is unclear. The ends were cut back, 3 bases at V and 2 bases at J, with 14 bases in the middle. Germline CDR1 and CDR2: SEHNR and FQNEAQ (reference sequence). The CDR3 contains 16 residues. The CDR3 DNA is TGTGCCAGCAGCTTGAGCACCATGGAGGGCAATCAGCCCCAGCATTTT. It encodes CASSLSTMEGNQPQHF. The full variable domain, its missing parts supplied by reference TRBV7-9 and TRBJ1-5, is DTGVSQNPRHKITKRGQNVTFRCDPISEHNRLYWYRQTLGQGPEFLTYFQNEAQLEKSRLLSDRFSAERPKGSFSTLEIQRTEQGDSAMYLCASSLSTMEGNQPQHFGDGTRLSIL.

The chain has TRBV7-2 and TRBJ1-3; TRBD1 agrees at 8 bases. Germline CDR1 SGHTA, CDR2 FQGNSA. The CDR3 has 14 amino acids. V dropped 3 bases and J dropped 6; count of bases not matched to a gene: 4. The CDR3 spells CASSFGTGENTIYF. Written as DNA, the CDR3 is TGTGCCAGCAGCTTCGGGACAGGTGAAAACACCATATATTTT. The variable domain in full, with the rest retrieved from reference TRBV7-2 and TRBJ1-3, is GAGVSQSPSNKVTEKGKDVELRCDPISGHTALYWYRQSLGQGLEFLIYFQGNSAPDKSGLPSDRFSAERTGGSVSTLTIQRTQQEDSAVYLCASSFGTGENTIYFGEGSWLTVV.

The V gene is TRBV7-9, the J gene TRBJ1-1, with 9 bases that match TRBD1. The CDR3 has 16 residues. CDR1 is SEHNR and CDR2 is FQNEAQ in the germline V gene (reference sequence). J was trimmed by 6 bases and V by 5 bases; bases with no gene match: 13. CDR3: CASSRDRASFSPEAFF. Written as DNA, the CDR3 is TGTGCCAGCAGCCGGGACAGGGCCAGCTTCAGCCCTGAAGCTTTCTTT.

The V and J genes are TRBV6-5 and TRBJ2-4; 8 nucleotides align to TRBD1. Germline trimming cut 8 bases from V and 6 bases from J; bases unmatched to any gene: 12. CDR3 length: 15 amino acids. Per the germline V gene, CDR1 is MNHEY and CDR2 is SVGAGI. CDR3 sequence (DNA): TGTGCCAGCCACGGACAGGGTACTCTTCTAAACATTCAGTACTTC. Translated: CASHGQGTLLNIQYF.

The chain employs TRBV14 and TRBJ2-7, with TRBD2 matching over 11 bases. CDR1 SGHDN and CDR2 FVKESK come from the germline V gene. CDR3 size: 15 residues. V dropped 2 bases and J dropped 4; count of bases not matched to a gene: 4. The CDR3 DNA reads as TGTGCCAGCAGCCAATTACTAGCGGGGGCGTACGAGCAGTACTTC. Its translation: CASSQLLAGAYEQYF.

The chain recombines TRBV12-3 or TRBV12-4 with TRBJ2-1; D is ambiguous. This CDR3 has 12 amino acids. V was clipped by 7 bases and J by 8 bases, with 12 bases between them. The CDR3, as DNA: TGTGCCAGCACGTGGGCCGGCCATGAGCAGTTCTTC. This translates into CASTWAGHEQFF.

This clone was found once. The chain employs TRBV18 and TRBJ1-2; D unresolved. The CDR3 sequence is 13 residues long. Trimming left V 2 bases short and J 8 bases short, with 12 bases between. Germline-derived CDR1 and CDR2 are KGHSH and LQKENI. CDR3: CASSPSGRSGYTF. The CDR3 DNA sequence: TGTGCCAGCTCACCATCGGGTCGCAGCGGCTACACCTTC.

This clone occurred a few times. The V gene is TRBV4-3, the J gene TRBJ2-1, with D hard to call. CDR3 size: 15 residues. Trimming took off 0 bases at V and 0 bases at J, with 6 bases between the two ends. CDR1 is LGHNA and CDR2 is YSLEER in the germline V gene. CDR3 amino acids: CASSQDRSSYNEQFF. The CDR3 nucleotides are TGCGCCAGCAGCCAAGACAGAAGCTCCTACAATGAGCAGTTCTTC.